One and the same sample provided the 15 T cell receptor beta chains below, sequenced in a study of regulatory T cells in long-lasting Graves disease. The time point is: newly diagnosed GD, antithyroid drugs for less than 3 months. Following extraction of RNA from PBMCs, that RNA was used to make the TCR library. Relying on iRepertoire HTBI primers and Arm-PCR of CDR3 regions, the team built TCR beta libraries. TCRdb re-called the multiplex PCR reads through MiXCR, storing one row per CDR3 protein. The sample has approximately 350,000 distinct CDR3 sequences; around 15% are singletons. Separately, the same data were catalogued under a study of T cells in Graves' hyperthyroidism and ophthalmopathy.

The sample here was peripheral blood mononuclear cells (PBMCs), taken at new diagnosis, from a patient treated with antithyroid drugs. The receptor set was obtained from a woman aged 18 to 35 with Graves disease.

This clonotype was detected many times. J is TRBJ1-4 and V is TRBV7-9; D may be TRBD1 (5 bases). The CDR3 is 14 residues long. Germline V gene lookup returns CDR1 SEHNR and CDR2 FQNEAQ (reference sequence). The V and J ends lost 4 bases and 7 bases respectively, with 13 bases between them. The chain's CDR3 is CASSSSGRGEKLFF. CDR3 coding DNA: TGTGCCAGCAGCTCTTCAGGGCGGGGTGAAAAACTGTTTTTT.

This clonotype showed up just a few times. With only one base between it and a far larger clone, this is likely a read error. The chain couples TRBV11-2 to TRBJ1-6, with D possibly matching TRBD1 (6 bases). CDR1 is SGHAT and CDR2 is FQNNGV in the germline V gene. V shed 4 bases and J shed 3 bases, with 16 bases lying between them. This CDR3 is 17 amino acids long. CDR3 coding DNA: TGTGCCAGCAGCTCGGACAGTTCTTCGGTCTATAATTCACCCCTCCACTTT. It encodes CASSSDSSSVYNSPLHF. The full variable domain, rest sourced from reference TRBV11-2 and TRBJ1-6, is EAGVAQSPRYKIIEKRQSVAFWCNPISGHATLYWYQQILGQGPKLLIQFQNNGVVDDSQLPKDRFSAERLKGVDSTLKIQPAKLEDSAVYLCASSSDSSSVYNSPLHFGNGTRLTVT.

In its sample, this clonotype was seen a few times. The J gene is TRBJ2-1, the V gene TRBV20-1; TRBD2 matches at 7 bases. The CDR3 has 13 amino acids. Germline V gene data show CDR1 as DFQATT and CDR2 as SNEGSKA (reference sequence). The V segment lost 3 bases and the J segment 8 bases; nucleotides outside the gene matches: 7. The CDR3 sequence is CSASGTGGDEQFF. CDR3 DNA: TGCAGTGCTAGTGGGACTGGGGGGGATGAGCAGTTCTTC.

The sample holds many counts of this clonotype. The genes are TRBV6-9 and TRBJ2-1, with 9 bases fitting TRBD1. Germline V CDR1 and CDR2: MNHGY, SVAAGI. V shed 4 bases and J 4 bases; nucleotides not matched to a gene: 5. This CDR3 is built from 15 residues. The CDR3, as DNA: TGTGCCAGCAGTTCCTCCGGGACAGGGTACAATGAGCAGTTCTTC. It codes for CASSSSGTGYNEQFF.

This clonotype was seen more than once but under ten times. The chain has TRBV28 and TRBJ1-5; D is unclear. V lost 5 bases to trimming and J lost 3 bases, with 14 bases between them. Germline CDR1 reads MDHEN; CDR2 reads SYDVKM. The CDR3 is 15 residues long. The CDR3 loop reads CASSGASQNNQPQHF. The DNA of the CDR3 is TGTGCCAGCAGTGGAGCGTCACAGAACAATCAGCCCCAGCATTTT. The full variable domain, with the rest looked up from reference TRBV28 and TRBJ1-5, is DVKVTQSSRYLVKRTGEKVFLECVQDMDHENMFWYRQDPGLGLRLIYFSYDVKMKEKGDIPEGYSVSREKKERFSLILESASTNQTSMYLCASSGASQNNQPQHFGDGTRLSIL.

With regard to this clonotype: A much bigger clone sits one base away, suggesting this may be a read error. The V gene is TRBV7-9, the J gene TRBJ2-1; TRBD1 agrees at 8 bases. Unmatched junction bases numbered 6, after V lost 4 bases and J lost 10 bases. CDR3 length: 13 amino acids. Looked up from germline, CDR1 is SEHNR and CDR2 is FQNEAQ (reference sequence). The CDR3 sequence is CASSSGGNYEQFF. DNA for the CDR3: TGTGCCAGCAGCTCAGGGGGCAATTACGAGCAGTTCTTC. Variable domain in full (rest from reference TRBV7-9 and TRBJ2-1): DTGVSQNPRHKITKRGQNVTFRCDPISEHNRLYWYRQTLGQGPEFLTYFQNEAQLEKSRLLSDRFSAERPKGSFSTLEIQRTEQGDSAMYLCASSSGGNYEQFFGPGTRLTVL.

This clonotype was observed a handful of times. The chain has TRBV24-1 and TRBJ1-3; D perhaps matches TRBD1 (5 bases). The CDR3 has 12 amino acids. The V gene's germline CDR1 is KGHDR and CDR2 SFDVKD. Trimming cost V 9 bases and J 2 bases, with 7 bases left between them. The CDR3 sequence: CATEGAGNTIYF. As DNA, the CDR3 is TGTGCCACCGAAGGGGCTGGAAACACCATATATTTT.

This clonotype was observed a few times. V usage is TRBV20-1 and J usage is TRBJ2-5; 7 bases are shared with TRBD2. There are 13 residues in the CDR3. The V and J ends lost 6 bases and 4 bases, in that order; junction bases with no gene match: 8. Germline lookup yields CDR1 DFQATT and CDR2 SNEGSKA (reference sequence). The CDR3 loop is CSAWEGLGETQYF. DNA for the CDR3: TGCAGTGCCTGGGAGGGCCTCGGAGAGACCCAGTACTTC.

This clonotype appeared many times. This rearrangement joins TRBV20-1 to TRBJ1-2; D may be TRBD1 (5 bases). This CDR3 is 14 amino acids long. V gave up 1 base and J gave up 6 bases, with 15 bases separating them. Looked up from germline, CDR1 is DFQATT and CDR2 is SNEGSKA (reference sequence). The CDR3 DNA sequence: TGCAGTGCTAGAGGGACCCCCAAGGGGAATGGCTACACCTTC. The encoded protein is CSARGTPKGNGYTF.

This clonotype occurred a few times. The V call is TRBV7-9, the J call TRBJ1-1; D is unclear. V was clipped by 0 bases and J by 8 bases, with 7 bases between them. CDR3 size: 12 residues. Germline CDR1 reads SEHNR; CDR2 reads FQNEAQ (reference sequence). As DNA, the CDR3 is TGTGCCAGCAGCTTAGCGGCGCGGGAAGCTTTCTTT. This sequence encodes CASSLAAREAFF.

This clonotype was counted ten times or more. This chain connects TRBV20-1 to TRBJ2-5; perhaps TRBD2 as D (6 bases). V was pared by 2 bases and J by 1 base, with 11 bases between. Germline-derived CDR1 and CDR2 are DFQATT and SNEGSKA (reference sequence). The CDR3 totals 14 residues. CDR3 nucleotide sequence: TGCAGTGCTAGATTAGCGGAGATCCAAGAGACCCAGTACTTC. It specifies CSARLAEIQETQYF.

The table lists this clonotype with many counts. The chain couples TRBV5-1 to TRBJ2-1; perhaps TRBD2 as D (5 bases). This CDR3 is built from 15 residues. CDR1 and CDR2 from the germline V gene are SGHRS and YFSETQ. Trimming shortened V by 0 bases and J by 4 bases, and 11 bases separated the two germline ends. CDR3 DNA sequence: TGCGCCAGCAGCTTGGCGCAGGCGGGTTACAATGAGCAGTTCTTC. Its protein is CASSLAQAGYNEQFF.

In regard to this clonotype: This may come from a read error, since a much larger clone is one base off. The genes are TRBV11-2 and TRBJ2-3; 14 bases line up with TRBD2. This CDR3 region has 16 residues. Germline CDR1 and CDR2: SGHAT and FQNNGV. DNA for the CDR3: TGTGCCAGCAGCCTAGGGACTAGCGGGAGTCGAGAGACCAAGTACTTC. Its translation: CASSLGTSGSRETKYF.

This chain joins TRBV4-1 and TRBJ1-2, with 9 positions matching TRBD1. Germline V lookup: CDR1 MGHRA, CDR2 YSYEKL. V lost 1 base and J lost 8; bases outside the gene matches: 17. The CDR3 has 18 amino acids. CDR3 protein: CASSQASTGTGTSRGYTF. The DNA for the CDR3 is TGCGCCAGCAGCCAAGCCTCGACCGGGACAGGGACTTCGAGAGGCTACACCTTC.

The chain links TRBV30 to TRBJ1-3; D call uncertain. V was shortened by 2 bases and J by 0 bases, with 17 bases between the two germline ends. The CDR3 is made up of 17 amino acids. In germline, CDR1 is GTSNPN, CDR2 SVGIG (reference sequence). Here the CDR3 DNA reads TGTGCCTGGAGTATCTCATTTCAGGAGAGCTCTGGAAACACCATATATTTT. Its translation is CAWSISFQESSGNTIYF.